A selection of T cell receptor beta chains follows, all from one sample in a study of T cell responses to AZD1222 COVID-19 vaccine. The data were produced by immunoSEQ multiplex PCR, yet TCRdb's version contains in-frame clones alone and is incomplete. The table shows tens of thousands of clones, with 70% to 90% occurring only once. The specimen was peripheral blood, collected on day 0 of AZD1222 vaccination. These TCRs come from an adult in good health. Both conserved end residues are part of each CDR3. A D gene is named only where the DNA matches it firmly. Size tells how often a clone was seen (once, few, many) or the class of an expanded clone, and some rows leave it out.

V: TRBV5-4; D: TRBD2; size: -; J: TRBJ2-7; DNA: TGTGCCAGCAGCCCCGTAGCGGGGGGCTCCTACGAGCAGTACTTC; CDR3: CASSPVAGGSYEQYF
V: TRBV20-1; D: TRBD1; size: -; J: TRBJ1-2; DNA: TGCAGTGCCAGTTCTCCGGGACAGACCTCTATGGGGGGCTACACCTTC; CDR3: CSASSPGQTSMGGYTF
V: TRBV6-5; D: -; size: once; J: TRBJ2-1; DNA: TGTGCCAGCACCCGTCAGGTAAACAATGAGCAGTTCTTC; CDR3: CASTRQVNNEQFF
V: TRBV5-1; D: TRBD1; size: -; J: TRBJ2-5; DNA: TGCGCCAGCAGCGAACCGGACAGGGTATCCCAAGAGACCCAGTACTTC; CDR3: CASSEPDRVSQETQYF
V: TRBV2; D: -; size: -; J: TRBJ2-1; DNA: TGTGCCAGCAGTGAACTACAGGCCTACAATGAGCAGTTCTTC; CDR3: CASSELQAYNEQFF
V: TRBV28; D: -; size: few; J: TRBJ1-1; DNA: TGTGCCAGCGGCACTGAAGCTTTCTTT; CDR3: CASGTEAFF
V: TRBV3-1/TRBV3-2; D: -; size: -; J: TRBJ1-1; DNA: TGTGCCAGCAGCCGGGGGGGGTCTAACACTGAAGCTTTCTTT; CDR3: CASSRGGSNTEAFF
V: TRBV4-1; D: -; size: -; J: TRBJ1-1; DNA: TGCGCCAGCAGCCAAGAAACAGGGCTTACTGAAGCTTTCTTT; CDR3: CASSQETGLTEAFF
V: TRBV11-2; D: -; size: -; J: TRBJ1-1; DNA: TGTGCCAGCAGCTACTCCACAGGGAGCACTGAAGCTTTCTTT; CDR3: CASSYSTGSTEAFF
V: TRBV10-2; D: -; size: -; J: TRBJ2-2; DNA: TGCGCCAGCAGTGAGTCAGGTCGCACCGGGGAGCTGTTTTTT; CDR3: CASSESGRTGELFF
V: TRBV7-7; D: -; size: -; J: TRBJ2-3; DNA: TGTGCCAGCAGCGTCCGGGACAGCACAGATACGCAGTATTTT; CDR3: CASSVRDSTDTQYF
V: TRBV10-3; D: TRBD1; size: -; J: TRBJ2-5; DNA: TGTGCCATCAGTGAGCAACGGACAGGGGCAGAGACCCAGTACTTC; CDR3: CAISEQRTGAETQYF
V: TRBV5-5; D: TRBD1; size: -; J: TRBJ1-2; DNA: TGTGCCAGCAGAATACAGGGGACCAGGGAGTATGGCTACACCTTC; CDR3: CASRIQGTREYGYTF
V: TRBV10-3; D: TRBD1; size: once; J: TRBJ1-2; DNA: TGTGCCATCAGTGGACGGACAGGGAACGATTATGGCTACACCTTC; CDR3: CAISGRTGNDYGYTF
V: TRBV30; D: TRBD1; size: -; J: TRBJ2-3; DNA: TGTGCCAGAGGGACAGGGTCCGCAGATACGCAGTATTTT; CDR3: CARGTGSADTQYF
V: TRBV19; D: -; size: -; J: TRBJ1-5; DNA: TGTGCCAGTACGGGCAATGAGTTTAATCAGCCCCAGCATTTT; CDR3: CASTGNEFNQPQHF
V: TRBV7-9; D: -; size: -; J: TRBJ1-2; DNA: TGTGCCAGCAGCTTAGACGCAGGGGCCGCCCTGGGTGGCTACACCTTC; CDR3: CASSLDAGAALGGYTF
V: TRBV5-6; D: -; size: -; J: TRBJ2-1; DNA: TGTGCCAGCAGCTTAGGGACAAAAGTAAACAATGAGCAGTTCTTC; CDR3: CASSLGTKVNNEQFF
V: TRBV28; D: -; size: few; J: TRBJ2-5; DNA: TGTGCCAGCAGTTTGGGTGACGCGGGTTTAGAGACCCAGTACTTC; CDR3: CASSLGDAGLETQYF
V: TRBV10-3; D: -; size: few; J: TRBJ2-1; DNA: TGTGCCATCAGTGAGTCTTTGAGCCCCGGGGAGTTCTTC; CDR3: CAISESLSPGEFF
V: TRBV7-8; D: TRBD1; size: -; J: TRBJ2-2; DNA: TGTGCCAGCAGCATTCAGGGGGCTCGGGACGGGGAGCTGTTTTTT; CDR3: CASSIQGARDGELFF
V: TRBV10-3; D: -; size: -; J: TRBJ1-5; DNA: TGTGCCATCAGTGAGAGGGCAGCGAAGCCCCAGCATTTT; CDR3: CAISERAAKPQHF
V: TRBV5-4; D: -; size: -; J: TRBJ1-2; DNA: TGTGCCAGCAGCTTGGATGGTATGGCAGGGTCTGGCTACACCTTC; CDR3: CASSLDGMAGSGYTF
V: TRBV27; D: TRBD1; size: medium-sized; J: TRBJ1-4; DNA: TGTGCCAGCAGTTTCATGACAGGGTCGAATGAAAAACTGTTTTTT; CDR3: CASSFMTGSNEKLFF
V: TRBV9; D: -; size: -; J: TRBJ2-5; DNA: TGTGCCAGCAGTAACTCCCTATCCAAGATAAAAGAGACCCAGTACTTC; CDR3: CASSNSLSKIKETQYF
V: TRBV10-1; D: -; size: -; J: TRBJ2-3; DNA: TGCGCCAGCAGTGAGTCTACGGGGGGCACAGATACGCAGTATTTT; CDR3: CASSESTGGTDTQYF
V: TRBV9; D: -; size: -; J: TRBJ2-1; DNA: TGTGCCAGCAGCCCTGCGCGGCTCTCCTACAATGAGCAGTTCTTC; CDR3: CASSPARLSYNEQFF
V: TRBV10-1; D: TRBD1; size: -; J: TRBJ1-1; DNA: TGCGCCAGTCAGGATCGGACAGGGGGCATAGCTTTCTTT; CDR3: CASQDRTGGIAFF
V: TRBV19; D: -; size: -; J: TRBJ2-7; DNA: TGTGCCAGTAGTATTGGGCAAGCCTACGAGCAGTACTTC; CDR3: CASSIGQAYEQYF
V: TRBV11-2; D: TRBD1; size: -; J: TRBJ1-4; DNA: TGTGCCAGCAGCTTAGGGACAGGGCTAGAAAAACTGTTTTTT; CDR3: CASSLGTGLEKLFF
V: TRBV7-9; D: TRBD1; size: -; J: TRBJ2-5; DNA: TGTGCCAGCAGCTTAGCTCCACAGGGGGCATGGCAAGAGACCCAGTACTTC; CDR3: CASSLAPQGAWQETQYF
V: TRBV12-3/TRBV12-4; D: TRBD1; size: few; J: TRBJ1-3; DNA: TGTGCCAGCAGTAGGGGACAGGTTGGCGCCATATATTTT; CDR3: CASSRGQVGAIYF
V: TRBV5-8; D: -; size: -; J: TRBJ1-1; DNA: TGTGCCAGCAGTCCCCTACCCCAGGGAGATACGACTGAAGCTTTCTTT; CDR3: CASSPLPQGDTTEAFF
V: TRBV28; D: -; size: few; J: TRBJ1-1; DNA: TGTGCCAGCAAGGGGCGGGTGGGGACTAACACTGAAGCTTTCTTT; CDR3: CASKGRVGTNTEAFF
V: TRBV6-2/TRBV6-3; D: TRBD1; size: -; J: TRBJ2-5; DNA: TGTGCCAGCAGTTACCGGCTAGGGACAGTTCAAGAGACCCAGTACTTC; CDR3: CASSYRLGTVQETQYF
V: TRBV6-1; D: TRBD2; size: -; J: TRBJ2-7; DNA: TGTGCCAGCAGTGAAGGACTAGCGGGAGGTGTCCTTCTTGCCGAGCAGTACTTC; CDR3: CASSEGLAGGVLLAEQYF
V: TRBV6-5; D: -; size: few; J: TRBJ1-1; DNA: TGTGCCAGCAGGCGCACAGGGATGGTCACTGAAGCTTTCTTT; CDR3: CASRRTGMVTEAFF
V: TRBV5-1; D: TRBD1; size: -; J: TRBJ2-2; DNA: TGCGCCAGCAGTTTGACAGGGAAGCCTAACACCGGGGAGCTGTTTTTT; CDR3: CASSLTGKPNTGELFF
V: TRBV6-7; D: TRBD1; size: -; J: TRBJ1-3; DNA: TGTGCCAGCAGTTACCCGACAGGGGCTGGAAACACCATATATTTT; CDR3: CASSYPTGAGNTIYF
V: TRBV13; D: TRBD2; size: -; J: TRBJ2-1; DNA: TGTGCCAGCAGCTTAGGCCCCCTAGCGGACTACAATGAGCAGTTCTTC; CDR3: CASSLGPLADYNEQFF
V: TRBV28; D: TRBD2; size: -; J: TRBJ2-7; DNA: TGTGCCAGCAGCCCCGGTGGAGGCGGGAGGGCCGTCTCCTACGAGCAGTACTTC; CDR3: CASSPGGGGRAVSYEQYF
V: TRBV5-4; D: -; size: -; J: TRBJ1-2; DNA: TGTGCCAGCAGCGGGCGGGGGACTCTCGGAGGCTACACCTTC; CDR3: CASSGRGTLGGYTF
V: TRBV6-2/TRBV6-3; D: -; size: -; J: TRBJ1-2; DNA: TGTGCCAGCAGTTATTTCCGCTCGGGGGGACAAGCTAACTATGGCTACACCTTC; CDR3: CASSYFRSGGQANYGYTF
V: TRBV7-6; D: TRBD1; size: -; J: TRBJ2-7; DNA: TGTGCCAGCAGCCAGGACAGGTACCGGGAACACTACGAGCAGTACTTC; CDR3: CASSQDRYREHYEQYF
V: TRBV5-1; D: TRBD1; size: -; J: TRBJ2-1; DNA: TGCGCCAGCAGCTTGGAAGGGGGCGCCTACAATGAGCAGTTCTTC; CDR3: CASSLEGGAYNEQFF
V: TRBV10-1; D: -; size: few; J: TRBJ1-1; DNA: TGCGCCAGCAGTAACTTCGCAGGAGCTGAAGCTTTCTTT; CDR3: CASSNFAGAEAFF
V: TRBV24-1; D: TRBD2; size: -; J: TRBJ2-1; DNA: TGTGCCACCAGTGATGGCGGGAGCTCCTACAATGAGCAGTTCTTC; CDR3: CATSDGGSSYNEQFF
V: TRBV28; D: -; size: -; J: TRBJ1-5; DNA: TGTGCCAGCCTTCACAGGGCCCGGGGGAATCAGCCCCAGCATTTT; CDR3: CASLHRARGNQPQHF
V: TRBV5-1; D: -; size: -; J: TRBJ2-3; DNA: TGCGCCAGCAGCTTGTCAGATACGCAGTATTTT; CDR3: CASSLSDTQYF
V: TRBV5-4; D: -; size: -; J: TRBJ2-1; DNA: TGTGCCAGCAGCTTGCGTGGGACACATAATGAGCAGTTCTTC; CDR3: CASSLRGTHNEQFF
V: TRBV6-2/TRBV6-3; D: TRBD1; size: -; J: TRBJ1-2; DNA: TGTGCCAGCAGTCACGCGGGACAGGGTATTGGCTACACCTTC; CDR3: CASSHAGQGIGYTF
V: TRBV5-4; D: -; size: -; J: TRBJ1-4; DNA: TGTGCCAGCAGCGAGGAGCCGGGGAATGAAAAACTGTTTTTT; CDR3: CASSEEPGNEKLFF
V: TRBV6-5; D: TRBD1; size: -; J: TRBJ1-4; DNA: TGTGCCAGCCAGGGACAGGGTAATGAAAAACTGTTTTTT; CDR3: CASQGQGNEKLFF
V: TRBV28; D: -; size: -; J: TRBJ2-7; DNA: TGTGCCAGCAGTAAATCAGGGTACAACGAGCAGTACTTC; CDR3: CASSKSGYNEQYF
V: TRBV28; D: -; size: -; J: TRBJ1-6; DNA: TGTGCCAGCAGTTTATTACAGGGCTCCTATAATTCACCCCTCCACTTT; CDR3: CASSLLQGSYNSPLHF